This T cell receptor (beta chain) was obtained from a study of beta chain features in type 1 diabetes. Notes on the study in general: In all four CD4+ subsets, TCRB CDR3 length was significantly, moderately reduced in type 1 diabetes. Cells with high TCR expression could be over-represented when cDNA is sequenced. PCR might favor shorter templates, equally in patients and controls.

A single heparinised blood sample, averaging about 100 mL, was obtained per donor. All of the isolated RNA was reverse transcribed, so expressed TCRB transcripts were sequenced. Assay: immunoSEQ multiplex PCR; the TCRdb copy retains only in-frame clones and omits some. The sample records over 700,000 clones, 15% to 20% being singletons. This clone came up a few times. As yet, its antigen is unknown. This specimen includes other DNA sequences encoding the same CDR3. The germline CDR1 and CDR2 sequences are SGHRS and YFSETQ. Germline trimming cut 3 bases from V and 2 bases from J; bases unmatched to any gene: 3. This CDR3 comprises 15 residues.

The sample consisted of naive CD4+ T cells from blood. The rearrangement links TRBV5-1 to TRBJ2-5; 11 bases align to TRBD2. The sequence derives from a woman younger than 30 in good health. The CDR3 here is CASSSGLADQETQYF. The CDR3 region has the DNA TGCGCCAGCAGCTCGGGACTAGCGGATCAAGAGACCCAGTACTTC.